A selection of T cell receptor beta chains follows, all from one sample in a study of blood T cell repertoires in COVID-19. The data were produced by immunoSEQ multiplex PCR, yet TCRdb's version contains in-frame clones alone and is incomplete. The sample includes around 97,000 clones, nearly 85% of them seen just once. Input material: peripheral blood. Receptors originate from a human donor in a cohort sampled during active or convalescent COVID-19. Each CDR3 is given with its conserved first and last residue. The D gene is left open where the match is weak. A clone size is listed for some rows: how often the clone was seen (once, few, many), or a class if it is expanded.

clone_size	d_call	j_call	v_call	cdr3_length	cdr3_nt	cdr3_aa
many	TRBD1	TRBJ1-1	TRBV7-9	13	TGTGCCAGCAGCTTAGACGGGACAGGAGAAAGCTTCTTT	CASSLDGTGESFF
-	-	TRBJ2-7	TRBV7-2	15	TGTGCCAGCAGCTTGGCCGGGGTAGGAGGGCACGAGCAGTACTTC	CASSLAGVGGHEQYF
-	TRBD1	TRBJ1-3	TRBV18	19	TGTGCCAGCTCACCAAGCCAGACTACAGGGGCGAGGTCTGGAAACACCATATATTTT	CASSPSQTTGARSGNTIYF
-	TRBD2	TRBJ2-7	TRBV5-1	14	TGCGCCAGCAGCTGGGAGGGACCCCAAAGGGAGCAGTACTTC	CASSWEGPQREQYF
-	TRBD1	TRBJ2-7	TRBV5-6	16	TGTGCCAGCAGCACCACCGGGACAGGGGGTTGGTACGAGCAGTACTTC	CASSTTGTGGWYEQYF
-	TRBD1	TRBJ1-5	TRBV7-2	16	TGTGCCAGCAGCTTAACCTCGGGACAGGGAGGGCAGCCCCAGCATTTT	CASSLTSGQGGQPQHF
-	-	TRBJ1-6	TRBV6-5	16	TGTGCCAGCAGTTACGGGGGGGGAGGCTATAATTCACCCCTCCACTTT	CASSYGGGGYNSPLHF
-	TRBD2	TRBJ2-1	TRBV7-3	15	TGTGCCAGCAGCCCGACGGGAGGGGGATACAATGAGCAGTTCTTC	CASSPTGGGYNEQFF
-	-	TRBJ1-2	TRBV6-5	14	TGTGCCACAGCACGGACTATTACTAACTATGGCTACACCTTC	CATARTITNYGYTF
-	-	TRBJ2-1	TRBV5-4	15	TGTGCCAGCAGCTTGGACCCGAGCTCCTACAATGAGCAGTTCTTC	CASSLDPSSYNEQFF
-	TRBD1	TRBJ1-2	TRBV7-9	15	TGTGCCAGCAGCTGGACAGGGGGGATGGACTATGGCTACACCTTC	CASSWTGGMDYGYTF
-	-	TRBJ1-3	TRBV30	12	TGTGCCTGGAGTGAGGGGGGGGACACCATATATTTT	CAWSEGGDTIYF
-	TRBD2	TRBJ2-1	TRBV7-2	16	TGTGCCAGCAGCTTACTTCGCCCGGGGGGTTACAATGAGCAGTTCTTC	CASSLLRPGGYNEQFF
once	-	TRBJ1-5	TRBV28	11	TGTGCCAGCCAAAGAGATCAGCCCCAGCATTTT	CASQRDQPQHF
once	-	TRBJ2-5	TRBV20-1	18	TGCAGTGCTAGTGGGACGGCACCGGGGGACCTCCAGGGAGAGACCCAGTACTTC	CSASGTAPGDLQGETQYF
-	TRBD1	TRBJ1-1	TRBV11-2	13	TGTGCCAGCAGCCCCGGACAGGGCCTTGAAGCTTTCTTT	CASSPGQGLEAFF
-	-	TRBJ2-3	TRBV28	18	TGTGCCACCAGGGGTGGTGGGGTCAGGGTCCCTAGGACAGATACGCAGTATTTT	CATRGGGVRVPRTDTQYF
-	TRBD1	TRBJ1-1	TRBV2	15	TGTGCCAGCAGCGCGCTGCGGACAGGGAGGACTGAAGCTTTCTTT	CASSALRTGRTEAFF
-	-	TRBJ2-5	TRBV27	13	TGTGCCAGCAGTGGAGCCACCCAAGAGACCCAGTACTTC	CASSGATQETQYF
-	TRBD2	TRBJ2-7	TRBV19	15	TGTGCCAGTAGTATAGTTGGACTAGCGGGATACGAGCAGTACTTC	CASSIVGLAGYEQYF
few	-	TRBJ2-3	TRBV13	15	TGTGCCAGCAGCCCCCTCGGGTCAGGGGAGGATACGCAGTATTTT	CASSPLGSGEDTQYF
few	-	TRBJ1-5	TRBV4-1	16	TGCGCCAGCAGCCATGGGGGATGGGTAGGGGGAGAGCCCCAGCATTTT	CASSHGGWVGGEPQHF
-	-	TRBJ1-1	TRBV5-1	14	TGCGCCAGCAGCAGAACAAACAGCGGGACTGAAGCTTTCTTT	CASSRTNSGTEAFF
-	TRBD1	TRBJ2-7	TRBV4-1	17	TGCGCCAGCAGCCACGGGAGACAGGGGCTCACTCCCTACGAGCAGTACTTC	CASSHGRQGLTPYEQYF
-	TRBD1	TRBJ1-6	TRBV10-3	14	TGTGCCATCAGTCGGACAGGGGGAAATTCACCCCTCCACTTT	CAISRTGGNSPLHF
-	TRBD1	TRBJ1-6	TRBV11-2	14	TGTGCCAGCAGCTTGGGACAGGGGCCAGGCACCCTCCACTTT	CASSLGQGPGTLHF
-	-	TRBJ1-2	TRBV12-3/TRBV12-4	13	TGTGCCAGCAGCCCGCGACACCTCTATGGCTACACCTTC	CASSPRHLYGYTF
-	TRBD1	TRBJ2-5	TRBV28	13	TGTGCCACCTCACAGGGGGTTCAAGAGACCCAGTACTTC	CATSQGVQETQYF
-	-	TRBJ2-3	TRBV3-1/TRBV3-2	12	TGTGCCAGCAGCCAGTTAGCGGATACGCAGTATTTT	CASSQLADTQYF
-	TRBD1	TRBJ1-2	TRBV28	14	TGTGCCAGCAAGGTACTAGACAGGGGGCCCGGCTACACCTTC	CASKVLDRGPGYTF
-	-	TRBJ1-5	TRBV7-2	14	TGTGCCAGCAGCTCCGGTGGGAGGATTCAGCCCCAGCATTTT	CASSSGGRIQPQHF
-	TRBD1	TRBJ2-1	TRBV9	15	TGTGCCAGCAGCGCAGAGAGGATGACAGGGTATGAGCAGTTCTTC	CASSAERMTGYEQFF
-	-	TRBJ1-5	TRBV19	14	TGTGCCAGTAGTATAGGGCAGAACAATCAGCCCCAGCATTTT	CASSIGQNNQPQHF
-	TRBD1	TRBJ1-4	TRBV10-3	14	TGTGCCATCAGCAGGACAGGGGGAGAGGAAAAACTGTTTTTT	CAISRTGGEEKLFF
-	TRBD1	TRBJ1-2	TRBV3-1/TRBV3-2	14	TGTGCCAGCAGCCAAGGCCACAGGGGCTATGGCTACACCTTC	CASSQGHRGYGYTF
-	-	TRBJ2-3	TRBV30	14	TGTGCCTGGAGTGCTGGTAGCGTCACAGATACGCAGTATTTT	CAWSAGSVTDTQYF
-	TRBD1	TRBJ1-2	TRBV10-3	14	TGTGCCATCAGTGTAGGACAGGGGGTATCCGGCTACACCTTC	CAISVGQGVSGYTF
-	-	TRBJ1-4	TRBV4-2	16	TGTGCCAGCAGCCCCTCCCTGAGAGCGGGTAATGAAAAACTGTTTTTT	CASSPSLRAGNEKLFF
-	TRBD1	TRBJ1-5	TRBV4-1	13	TGCGCCAGCAGCCAAGACCAGGGGGACCTACCGAATTTT	CASSQDQGDLPNF
-	-	TRBJ2-5	TRBV30	14	TGTGCCTGGAGTTTACAGGGCGTAGGAGAGACCCAGTACTTC	CAWSLQGVGETQYF
once	TRBD2	TRBJ2-7	TRBV7-2	15	TGTGCCAGCGAGAGAAGGACTAGCGGTAACTACGAGCAGTACTTC	CASERRTSGNYEQYF
-	TRBD1	TRBJ1-4	TRBV4-3	16	TGCGCCAGCAGCCAAGGACAGGGGAGAGTACGAGAAAAACTGTTTTTT	CASSQGQGRVREKLFF
-	-	TRBJ1-1	TRBV4-2	14	TGTGCCAGCAGCCTCGAGAGATCCCTAGTTGAGGCTTTCTTT	CASSLERSLVEAFF
-	-	TRBJ1-5	TRBV18	13	TGTGCCAGCTCACCAGAGGAGATTCAGCCCCAGCATTTT	CASSPEEIQPQHF
-	TRBD1	TRBJ2-7	TRBV5-1	13	TGCGCCAGCAGCCAGATCGGGACAGACGAGCAGTACTTC	CASSQIGTDEQYF
-	TRBD1	TRBJ1-1	TRBV5-1	15	TGCGCCAGCAGCTTCGGACAGGGACCGTACACTGAAGCTTTCTTT	CASSFGQGPYTEAFF
-	-	TRBJ2-3	TRBV4-3	15	TGCGCCAGCAGCCGCTACGGGGAAAGCACAGATACGCAGTATTTT	CASSRYGESTDTQYF
once	TRBD2	TRBJ2-1	TRBV11-2	15	TGTGCCAGCAGCTTAGTTGCGGGGGGGTACAATGAGCAGTTCTTC	CASSLVAGGYNEQFF
-	-	TRBJ2-5	TRBV7-3	13	TGTGCCAGCAGCCGCCACAACCAAGAGACCCAGTACTTC	CASSRHNQETQYF
-	-	TRBJ1-5	TRBV19	12	TGTGCCAGTAACCCGGGAGATCAGCCCCAGCATTTT	CASNPGDQPQHF
-	-	TRBJ1-4	TRBV12-3/TRBV12-4	13	TGTGCCAGCAGAGGCGGGATGGGTGAAAAACTGTTTTTT	CASRGGMGEKLFF
few	-	TRBJ1-1	TRBV5-4	14	TGTGCCAGCAGCTTGGGACAGTCTAGCACTGAAGCTTTCTTT	CASSLGQSSTEAFF
-	-	TRBJ2-7	TRBV7-3	14	TGTGCCAGCAGCTTAGTGGCCAGCTCCTACGAGCAGTACTTC	CASSLVASSYEQYF
-	TRBD2	TRBJ2-5	TRBV15	14	TGTGCCACCAGCAGAGCTAGCGGGCAAGAGACCCAGTACTTC	CATSRASGQETQYF
few	TRBD1	TRBJ1-5	TRBV4-1	17	TGCGCCAGCAGCCAAGGGAAAGGACAGGGGGCTCGTCAGCCCCAGCATTTT	CASSQGKGQGARQPQHF